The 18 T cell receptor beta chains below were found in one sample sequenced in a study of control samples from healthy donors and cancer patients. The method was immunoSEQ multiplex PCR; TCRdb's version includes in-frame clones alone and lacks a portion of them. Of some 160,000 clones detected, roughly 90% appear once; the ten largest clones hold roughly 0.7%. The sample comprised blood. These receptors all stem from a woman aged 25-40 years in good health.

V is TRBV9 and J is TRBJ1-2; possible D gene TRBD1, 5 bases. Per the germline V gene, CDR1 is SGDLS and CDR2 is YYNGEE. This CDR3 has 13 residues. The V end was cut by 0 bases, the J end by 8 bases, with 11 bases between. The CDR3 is CASSVGSGVGYTF. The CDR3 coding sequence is TGTGCCAGCAGCGTAGGTTCGGGGGTCGGCTACACCTTC.

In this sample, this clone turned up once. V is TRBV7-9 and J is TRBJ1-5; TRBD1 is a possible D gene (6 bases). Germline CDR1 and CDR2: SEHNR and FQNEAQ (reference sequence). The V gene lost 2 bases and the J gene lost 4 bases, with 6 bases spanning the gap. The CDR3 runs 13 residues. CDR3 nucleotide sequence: TGTGCCAGCAGCTTAACAGGGAATCAGCCCCAGCATTTT. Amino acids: CASSLTGNQPQHF.

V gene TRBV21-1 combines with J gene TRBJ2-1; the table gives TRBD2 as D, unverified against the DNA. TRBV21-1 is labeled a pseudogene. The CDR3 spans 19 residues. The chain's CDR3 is CASSKGGLAGASSYNEQFF. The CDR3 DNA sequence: TGTGCCAGCAGCAAAGGGGGACTAGCGGGAGCTAGCTCCTACAATGAGCAGTTCTTC.

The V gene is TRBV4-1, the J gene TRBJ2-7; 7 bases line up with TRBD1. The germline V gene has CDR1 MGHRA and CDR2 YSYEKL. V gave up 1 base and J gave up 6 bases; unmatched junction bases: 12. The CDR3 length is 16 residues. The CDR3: CASSQVFLQGIREQYF. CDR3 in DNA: TGCGCCAGCAGCCAAGTATTTTTACAGGGGATCCGCGAGCAGTACTTC.

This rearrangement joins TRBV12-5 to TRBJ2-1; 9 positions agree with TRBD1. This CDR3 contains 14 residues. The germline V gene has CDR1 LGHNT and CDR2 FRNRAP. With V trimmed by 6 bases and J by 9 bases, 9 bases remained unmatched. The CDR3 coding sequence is TGTGCTAGTGGCGCCGGGACAGGGACGCCTGAGCAGTTCTTC. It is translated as CASGAGTGTPEQFF.

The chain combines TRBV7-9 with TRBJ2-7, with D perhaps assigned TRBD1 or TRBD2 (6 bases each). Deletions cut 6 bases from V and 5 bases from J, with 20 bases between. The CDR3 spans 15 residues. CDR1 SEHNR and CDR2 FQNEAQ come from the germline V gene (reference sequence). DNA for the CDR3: TGTGCCAGCAGTCATACAGGGAGGTCCCAGAACGAGCAGTACTTC. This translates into CASSHTGRSQNEQYF.

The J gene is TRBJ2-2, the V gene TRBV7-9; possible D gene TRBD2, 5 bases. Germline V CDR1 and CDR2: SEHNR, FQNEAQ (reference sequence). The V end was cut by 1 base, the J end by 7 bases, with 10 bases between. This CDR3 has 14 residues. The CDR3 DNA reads TGTGCCAGCAGCTTAGGCCTCGGGGTCGGGGAGCTGTTTTTT. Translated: CASSLGLGVGELFF.

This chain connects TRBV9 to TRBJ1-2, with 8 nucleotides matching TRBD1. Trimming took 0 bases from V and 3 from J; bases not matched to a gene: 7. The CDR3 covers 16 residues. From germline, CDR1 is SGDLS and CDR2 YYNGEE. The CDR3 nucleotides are TGTGCCAGCAGCGTAGGACAGGGGACACCTTACTATGGCTACACCTTC. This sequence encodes CASSVGQGTPYYGYTF.

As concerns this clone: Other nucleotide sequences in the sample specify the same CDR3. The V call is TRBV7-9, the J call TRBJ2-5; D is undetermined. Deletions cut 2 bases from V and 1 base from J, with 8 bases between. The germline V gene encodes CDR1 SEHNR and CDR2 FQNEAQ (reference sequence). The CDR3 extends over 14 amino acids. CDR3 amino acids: CASSLRDIQETQYF. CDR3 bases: TGTGCCAGCAGCTTAAGAGACATCCAAGAGACCCAGTACTTC.

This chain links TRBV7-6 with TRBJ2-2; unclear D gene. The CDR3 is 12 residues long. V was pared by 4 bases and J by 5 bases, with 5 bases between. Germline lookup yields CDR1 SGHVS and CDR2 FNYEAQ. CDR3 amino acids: CASSSETGELFF. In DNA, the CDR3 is TGTGCCAGCAGCTCTGAAACCGGGGAGCTGTTTTTT.

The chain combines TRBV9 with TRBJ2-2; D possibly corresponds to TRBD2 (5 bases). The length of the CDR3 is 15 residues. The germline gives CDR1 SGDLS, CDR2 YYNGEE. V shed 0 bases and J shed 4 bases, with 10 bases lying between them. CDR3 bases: TGTGCCAGCAGCGTAGTCTCGGGGTTCACCGGGGAGCTGTTTTTT. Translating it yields CASSVVSGFTGELFF.

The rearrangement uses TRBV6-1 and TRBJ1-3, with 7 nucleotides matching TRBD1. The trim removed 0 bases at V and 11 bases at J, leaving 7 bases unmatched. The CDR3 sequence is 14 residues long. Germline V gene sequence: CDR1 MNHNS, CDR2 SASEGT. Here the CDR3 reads CASSEAPTGFSIYF. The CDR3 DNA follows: TGTGCCAGCAGTGAAGCGCCGACAGGGTTTTCCATATATTTT.

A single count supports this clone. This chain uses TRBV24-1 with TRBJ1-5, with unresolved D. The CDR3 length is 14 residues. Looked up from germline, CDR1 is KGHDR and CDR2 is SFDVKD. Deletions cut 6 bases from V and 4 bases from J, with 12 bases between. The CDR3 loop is CATSRAGGNQPQHF. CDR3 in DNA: TGTGCCACCAGTAGGGCGGGAGGAAATCAGCCCCAGCATTTT.

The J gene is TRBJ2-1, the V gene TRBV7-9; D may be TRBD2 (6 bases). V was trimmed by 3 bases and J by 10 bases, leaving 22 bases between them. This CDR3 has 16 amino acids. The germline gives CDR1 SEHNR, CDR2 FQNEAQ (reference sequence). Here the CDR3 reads CASSLGRDDRRKEQFF. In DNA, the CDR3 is TGTGCCAGCAGCTTGGGGCGGGACGATCGAAGGAAAGAGCAGTTCTTC.

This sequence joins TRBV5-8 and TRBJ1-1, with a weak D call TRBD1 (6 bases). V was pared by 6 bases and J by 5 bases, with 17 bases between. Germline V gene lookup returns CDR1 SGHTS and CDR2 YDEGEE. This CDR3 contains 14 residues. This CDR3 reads CASIRGGLRTEAFF. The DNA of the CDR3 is TGTGCCAGCATCCGAGGGGGACTTAGAACTGAAGCTTTCTTT.

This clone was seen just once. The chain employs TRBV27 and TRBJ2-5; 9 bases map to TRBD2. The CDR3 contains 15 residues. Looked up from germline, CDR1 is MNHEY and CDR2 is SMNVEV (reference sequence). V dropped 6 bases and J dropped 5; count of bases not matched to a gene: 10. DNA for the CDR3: TGTGCCAGCAGCCCCCGGCTAGCGGGGATGGAGACCCAGTACTTC. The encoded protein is CASSPRLAGMETQYF.

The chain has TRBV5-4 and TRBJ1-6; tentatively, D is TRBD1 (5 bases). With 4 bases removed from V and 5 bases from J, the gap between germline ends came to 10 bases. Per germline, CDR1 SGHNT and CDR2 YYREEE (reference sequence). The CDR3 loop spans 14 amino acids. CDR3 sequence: CASSTGRNNSPLHF. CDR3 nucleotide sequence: TGTGCCAGCAGCACAGGACGGAATAATTCACCCCTCCACTTT.

The CDR3 sequence: CASMKTALNTEAFF. The CDR3, as DNA: TGTGCCAGTATGAAGACGGCCTTGAACACTGAAGCTTTCTTT. The chain links TRBV19 to TRBJ1-1; D is uncertain. Per the germline V gene, CDR1 is LNHDA and CDR2 is SQIVND (reference sequence). Trimming removed 7 bases from V and 0 bases from J, with 12 bases in between. The CDR3 runs to 14 residues.